This T cell receptor (beta chain) comes out of a study of regulatory T cells in long-lasting Graves disease. Study overall: Recently diagnosed Graves' patients had received antithyroid drugs for under 3 months. Notes on the study in general: There were preferences for TRBV28, TRBJ1-2 and TRBJ2-5 in persistent disease. For persistent Graves' patients, TCR diversity was lower than for newly diagnosed ones.

Regarding time point: newly diagnosed GD, antithyroid drugs for less than 3 months. The TCR library was made from RNA extracted from PBMCs. With iRepertoire HTBI primers and Arm-PCR of CDR3 regions, TCR beta libraries were built. In the authors' methods: Samples revealed 62 TRBV and 11 to 15 TRBJ segments. TCRdb reanalysed the multiplex PCR reads using MiXCR and keeps one entry per CDR3 protein. TCRdb, not the authors, supplied the V and J calls. Among about 380,000 distinct CDR3 sequences listed, around 15% were seen once. This clonotype was observed at least ten times. The antigen is undetermined. Germline V gives CDR1 SNHLY, CDR2 FYNNEI. The V segment lost 3 bases and the J segment 4 bases; nucleotides outside the gene matches: 5. There are 15 residues in the CDR3.

This TCR came from a female donor with Graves disease. Sample: peripheral blood mononuclear cells (PBMCs), taken at new diagnosis, from a patient treated with antithyroid drugs. The chain is built from TRBV2 and TRBJ1-5, with 8 bases aligning to TRBD1. CDR3 DNA sequence: TGTGCCAGCAGTGATCAAACAGGGGGAAATCAGCCCCAGCATTTT. Residues: CASSDQTGGNQPQHF.